The present T cell receptor (beta chain) was sequenced within a study of cytomegalovirus exposure and HLA in healthy donors. Only a few counts were recorded for this clone. Its antigen is not identified. Vbeta (60) and Jbeta (13) primers were used in the PCR. Sequencing was performed with immunoSEQ multiplex PCR; in TCRdb, only in-frame clones are kept and a portion is missing. This table has 100,000 to 150,000 clones, around 70% appearing once. Regarding the study as a whole: A later analysis reportedly identified an Asian-associated ancestry cluster as carrying fewer N-insertions than the roughly 720-donor mean. What was likely a sequencing artifact was a cluster of highly shared sequence variants. Previous analysis showed most TCR beta V segments were productive about 87% or about 30% of the time. The study found most TCR sequences rare, yet found some public TCRs in many donors.

The sequence was obtained from a human donor in good health. The source material was PBMCs.

The CDR3 DNA is TGTGCCAGCAGCCAAGGACAGGGGGCCTACTATGGCTACACCTTC. Protein product: CASSQGQGAYYGYTF. The rearrangement uses TRBV27 and TRBJ1-2, with 11 bases that match TRBD1. Germline loops: CDR1 MNHEY, CDR2 SMNVEV (reference sequence). J was trimmed by 3 bases and V by 6 bases; bases with no gene match: 6. CDR3 size: 15 residues.